The text below deals with one T cell receptor beta chain. The CDR3 totals 16 residues. CDR1 SGDLS and CDR2 YYNGEE come from the germline V gene. The germline V and J ends were trimmed by 0 bases and 2 bases, with 11 bases remaining between them. This sample stems from a study of shared clonotypes between healthy human individuals. Measured with immunoSEQ multiplex PCR; TCRdb has only the in-frame clones, and not every one. The sample holds millions of clones; around 90% are singletons and the top ten take 0.11% to 0.15%. V usage is TRBV9 and J usage is TRBJ2-2, with TRBD1 as a possible D gene (6 bases). Sequencing input: naive CD4+ T cells sorted from blood. As for subset: CD45RA+ positively selected. The TCR comes from a man younger than 35 in good health. The CDR3 DNA follows: TGTGCCAGCAGCGTAGGGGGCAGGGGTAACACCGGGGAGCTGTTTTTT. Translating gives CASSVGGRGNTGELFF.